The 5 T cell receptor beta chains reported below all come from one sample, sequenced in a study of OX40 agonist ivuxolimab in advanced cancers. The repertoire was sequenced with immunoSEQ multiplex PCR; TCRdb's copy has only in-frame clones and lacks some. Seen here are some 76,000 clones, 85% observed once, and the top ten hold roughly 2%. Source: CD4+ or CD8+ T cells sorted from blood, taken in a trial of the OX40 agonist ivuxolimab. Receptors were obtained from an adult with an advanced solid tumor such as melanoma, head and neck, liver or kidney cancer.

The J gene is TRBJ2-5, the V gene TRBV7-2; D is perhaps TRBD2 (5 bases). The better agreement between TRBJ2-7 and the DNA end casts doubt on the J call. From germline, CDR1 is SGHTA and CDR2 FQGNSA. This CDR3 is 13 amino acids long. The CDR3, as DNA: TGTGCCAGCAGCTTAGGGGAGCGAGGCGAGCAGTACTTC. As protein: CASSLGERGEQYF.

This sequence joins TRBV4-2 and TRBJ2-1, with 8 bases fitting TRBD2. The CDR3 runs 16 residues. CDR1 and CDR2 from the germline V gene are LGHNA and YNFKEQ. The V segment lost 2 bases and the J segment 1 base; nucleotides outside the gene matches: 4. CDR3 nucleotides: TGTGCCAGCAGCCAAAAGACTAGCGCATCCTACAATGAGCAGTTCTTC. It codes for CASSQKTSASYNEQFF.

The chain uses TRBV4-2 and TRBJ1-2; D is uncertain. This CDR3 region has 16 residues. Looked up from germline, CDR1 is LGHNA and CDR2 is YNFKEQ. Trimming removed 5 bases at V and 4 bases at J, with 20 bases between. The CDR3, as DNA: TGTGCCAGCAGCTTCGGTGGCAAAGGAAAGACCTATGGCTACACCTTC. Translation: CASSFGGKGKTYGYTF.

The chain uses TRBV11-3 and TRBJ1-1, with a weak D call TRBD1 (6 bases). Trimming removed 5 bases from V and 5 bases from J, with 24 bases in between. In germline, CDR1 is SGHNT, CDR2 YENEEA. The CDR3 sequence is 17 residues long. The CDR3 bases are TGTGCCAGCAGCAGCAGGGGTTCCGGGTTTGGGGAGACTGAAGCTTTCTTT. Amino acid sequence: CASSSRGSGFGETEAFF.

The V and J genes are TRBV10-3 and TRBJ1-1; D not certain. The V gene's germline CDR1 is ENHRY and CDR2 SYGVKD. The germline V and J ends were trimmed by 3 bases and 1 base, with 6 bases remaining between them. This CDR3 has 13 residues. In DNA form, the CDR3 reads TGTGCCATCAGTGATGTCGAGAACACTGAAGCTTTCTTT. It translates to CAISDVENTEAFF.